This T cell receptor beta chain derives from a study of cytomegalovirus exposure and HLA in healthy donors. Study results and caveats: An assumption of roughly uniform sequencing depth across donors underlay the presence/absence analyses. From TCR beta sequences, most subjects' HLA-A and HLA-B alleles were reportedly predicted accurately. TCR beta chains associated with HLA were, in a later analysis, more clonally expanded than equally common others.

A word on this clone: Its antigen is currently unknown.

The PCR used 60 Vbeta and 13 Jbeta primers. Libraries were prepared by immunoSEQ multiplex PCR; TCRdb keeps only in-frame clonotypes and omits some of them. Found here are about 160,000 clones, around 76% of them singletons; the top ten hold roughly 1.4%. Sequencing input: PBMCs. This receptor was taken from a man in his sixties in good health and CMV-seronegative.

Here the CDR3 DNA reads TGCGCCAGCAGCCCAGATCCAGAACGCCCCCAGCATTTT. Its protein product is CASSPDPERPQHF. The chain has TRBV4-3 and TRBJ1-5, with no clear D. Germline loops: CDR1 LGHNA, CDR2 YSLEER. The CDR3 is made up of 13 amino acids. V lost 4 bases and J 10 bases, leaving 14 bases between the germline ends.